Listed here are 25 T cell receptor beta chains from one sample, sequenced in a study of T-cell memory formation after mild COVID-19. TCRdb recomputed calls from the 5' RACE reads with MiXCR, one row per CDR3 protein. Among fewer than 450,000 distinct CDR3 sequences, approximately 24% were seen once, and the ten largest hold around 8.8%. Sequences were obtained from PBMCs or a T cell subset sorted from them (not recorded which). These receptors were taken from an adult woman who had mild COVID-19 (a few samples of this study predate the infection). Cell type and time point are not known.

This clonotype was seen ten or more times. The gene calls are TRBV20-1 and TRBJ1-1; tentative D call: TRBD1 (5 bases). The length of the CDR3 is 15 residues. V shed 1 base and J shed 4 bases, with 16 bases lying between them. Looked up from germline, CDR1 is DFQATT and CDR2 is SNEGSKA (reference sequence). The CDR3 bases are TGCAGTGCTAGAGCTGGGAGTGATGGGGGCACTGAAGCTTTCTTT. Amino acids: CSARAGSDGGTEAFF.

This clonotype appeared once. This chain links TRBV6-1 with TRBJ1-1, with a possible D match to TRBD1 (6 bases). The CDR3 is 14 amino acids. The germline V gene encodes CDR1 MNHNS and CDR2 SASEGT. V shed 8 bases and J shed 3 bases, with 16 bases lying between them. CDR3 coding DNA: TGTGCCAGCCGGACAGTCGTAACGGACACTGAAGCTTTCTTT. Amino acids: CASRTVVTDTEAFF.

The V call is TRBV7-2, the J call TRBJ2-7; D uncertain. CDR1 and CDR2 from the germline V gene are SGHTA and FQGNSA. The CDR3 length is 14 residues. Trimming cost V 5 bases and J 3 bases, with 14 bases left between them. This chain's CDR3 is CASSPRPGFYEQYF. The CDR3 nucleotides are TGTGCCAGCAGCCCGAGGCCGGGTTTCTACGAGCAGTACTTC.

V usage is TRBV18 and J usage is TRBJ1-3; D ambiguous. The V and J ends lost 3 bases and 0 bases respectively, with 9 bases between them. The CDR3 consists of 15 residues. Per germline, CDR1 KGHSH and CDR2 LQKENI. The CDR3 sequence is CASSPEVVSGNTIYF. CDR3 nucleotides: TGTGCCAGCTCACCGGAAGTCGTCTCTGGAAACACCATATATTTT.

The chain joins TRBV4-2 to TRBJ2-1; 10 bases match TRBD2. The germline V gene encodes CDR1 LGHNA and CDR2 YNFKEQ. The CDR3 has 15 residues. J was trimmed by 3 bases and V by 4 bases; bases with no gene match: 3. CDR3 nucleotide sequence: TGTGCCAGCAGCCCCGGGACTAGCGACTACAATGAGCAGTTCTTC. Translation gives CASSPGTSDYNEQFF.

This clonotype was found a few times. The gene calls are TRBV12-3 or TRBV12-4 and TRBJ1-3, with D possibly matching TRBD1 (6 bases). The CDR3 length is 17 residues. V was shortened by 4 bases and J by 2 bases, with 18 bases between the two germline ends. CDR3 residues: CASSWGMGGYPGNTIYF. In DNA, the CDR3 is TGTGCCAGCAGTTGGGGGATGGGGGGCTATCCTGGAAACACCATATATTTT.

The J gene is TRBJ2-1, the V gene TRBV9, with unresolved D. Looked up from germline, CDR1 is SGDLS and CDR2 is YYNGEE. Deletions cut 4 bases from V and 3 bases from J, with 14 bases between. The CDR3 sequence is 15 residues long. The CDR3 nucleotides read TGTGCCAGCAGCCCAACTCGAGCCTTCTACAATGAGCAGTTCTTC. This codes for CASSPTRAFYNEQFF.

The genes are TRBV5-6 and TRBJ2-3, with a weak D call TRBD1 (6 bases). CDR1 and CDR2 from the germline V gene are SGHDT and YYEEEE. This CDR3 comprises 14 residues. V was shortened by 4 bases and J by 4 bases, with 13 bases between the two germline ends. This CDR3 is CASSGGAGPDTQYF. DNA of the CDR3: TGTGCCAGCAGCGGGGGCGCGGGTCCAGATACGCAGTATTTT.

This chain links TRBV3-1 with TRBJ2-7; D unresolved. The V and J ends lost 0 bases and 3 bases respectively, with 9 bases between them. The CDR3 has 14 amino acids. Germline CDR1 and CDR2: LGHDT and YNNKEL (reference sequence). The CDR3 coding sequence is TGTGCCAGCAGCCAAGACTCGCGTCACTACGAGCAGTACTTC. Protein sequence: CASSQDSRHYEQYF.

A few counts support this clonotype. The V and J genes are TRBV12-3 or TRBV12-4 and TRBJ2-1, with 12 nucleotides matching TRBD2. V dropped 6 bases and J dropped 10; count of bases not matched to a gene: 7. CDR3 length: 14 amino acids. This CDR3 reads CASSNLLAGGEQFF. The CDR3 bases are TGTGCCAGCAGCAACCTTCTAGCGGGAGGGGAGCAGTTCTTC.

The chain carries TRBV10-3 and TRBJ2-3; TRBD2 agrees at 10 bases. The germline V gene has CDR1 ENHRY and CDR2 SYGVKD. The CDR3 is 16 residues long. Unmatched junction bases numbered 11, after V lost 10 bases and J lost 1 base. CDR3 bases: TGTGCCACCCAATTCCACACTAGCGGGGGCACAGATACGCAGTATTTT. It codes for CATQFHTSGGTDTQYF.

V usage is TRBV4-2 and J usage is TRBJ2-7; TRBD1 might be the D (6 bases). This CDR3 is built from 16 residues. The germline V gene has CDR1 LGHNA and CDR2 YNFKEQ. Trimming removed 0 bases from V and 0 bases from J, with 12 bases in between. DNA for the CDR3: TGTGCCAGCAGCCAAGAAGGGCAGGGGTTCTCCTACGAGCAGTACTTC. This sequence encodes CASSQEGQGFSYEQYF.

The V gene is TRBV12-3 or TRBV12-4, the J gene TRBJ1-5; 7 bases align to TRBD1. The CDR3 has 17 residues. V was pared by 2 bases and J by 7 bases, with 14 bases of the junction left unmatched. In DNA form, the CDR3 reads TGTGCCAGCAGTTTACCCGGGTACAGGGGACAAGGACAGCCCCAGCATTTT. It specifies CASSLPGYRGQGQPQHF.

The chain has TRBV7-6 and TRBJ2-5, with D perhaps matching TRBD1 (5 bases). This CDR3 spans 14 amino acids. Germline assignment: CDR1 SGHVS and CDR2 FNYEAQ. Trimming stripped 3 bases from V and 4 bases from J, with 12 bases between. The chain's CDR3 is CASSFALGRETQYF. The CDR3 nucleotides read TGTGCCAGCAGCTTTGCGTTGGGGCGAGAGACCCAGTACTTC.

This clonotype has a handful of counts. The chain uses TRBV7-3 and TRBJ2-1; D gene uncertain. The CDR3 sequence is 14 residues long. Trimming removed 5 bases from V and 8 bases from J, with 16 bases in between. CDR1 SGHTA and CDR2 FQGTGA come from the germline V gene. CDR3 in amino acids: CASSLTTLNHEQFF. Here the CDR3 DNA reads TGTGCCAGCAGCCTCACGACCCTGAATCATGAGCAGTTCTTC.

As to this clonotype: A clone one base away is much larger, so this may be a read error. The chain employs TRBV7-9 and TRBJ2-3; 8 positions agree with TRBD2. CDR1 and CDR2 (germline): SEHNR, FQNEAQ (reference sequence). The CDR3 is 14 residues long. CDR3 loop: CDSSLTGGADTQYF. CDR3 bases: TGTGACAGCAGCTTAACCGGGGGGGCAGATACGCAGTATTTT.

The table lists this clonotype with a few counts. The chain carries TRBV6-5 and TRBJ2-5, with a tentative D call TRBD2 (6 bases). Germline lookup yields CDR1 MNHEY and CDR2 SVGAGI. Trimming took off 6 bases at V and 5 bases at J, with 19 bases between the two ends. The CDR3 consists of 15 residues. CDR3 in amino acids: CASRTRLREEETQYF. The CDR3 DNA reads as TGTGCCAGCAGAACTAGACTAAGGGAGGAGGAGACCCAGTACTTC.

The sample holds many counts of this clonotype. The V call is TRBV4-3, the J call TRBJ2-7; 7 bases are a match to TRBD2. CDR1 is LGHNA, CDR2 YSLEER, per germline. J gave up 5 bases and V 1 base, and 8 bases lay outside the gene matches. The CDR3 totals 15 residues. The CDR3 sequence: CASSQAWRENHEQYF. Written as DNA, the CDR3 is TGCGCCAGCAGCCAAGCTTGGCGGGAGAACCACGAGCAGTACTTC.

The chain recombines TRBV30 with TRBJ2-7; no reliable D call. Germline values: CDR1 GTSNPN, CDR2 SVGIG (reference sequence). There are 13 residues in the CDR3. V lost 1 base and J lost 2, with 9 bases in between. The CDR3 DNA reads as TGTGCCTGGAGTGGTTTGGGCGCCTACGAGCAGTACTTC. This sequence encodes CAWSGLGAYEQYF.

V gene TRBV20-1 combines with J gene TRBJ2-1, with 9 nucleotides matching TRBD2. Germline CDR1 and CDR2: DFQATT and SNEGSKA (reference sequence). J lost 6 bases, V lost 3 bases, and 12 bases had no gene match. This CDR3 has 16 amino acids. The CDR3 coding sequence is TGCAGTGCTAGCAACCTCGGGGGACTAGCAGGCAATGAGCAGTTCTTC. It is translated as CSASNLGGLAGNEQFF.

In its sample, this clonotype was seen a few times. The J gene is TRBJ2-6, the V gene TRBV12-3 or TRBV12-4; no clear D. This CDR3 is built from 16 residues. The germline V and J ends were trimmed by 5 bases and 0 bases, with 11 bases remaining between them. CDR3 sequence reads: CASSTLLNSGANVLTF. The CDR3 region has the DNA TGTGCCAGCAGTACTTTACTCAACTCTGGGGCCAACGTCCTGACTTTC.

This clonotype was seen repeatedly, ten times or more. Written as DNA, the CDR3 is TGTGCCAGCTCATCCCGGGACAGGGTCTACGAGCAGTACTTC. Protein product: CASSSRDRVYEQYF. This rearrangement joins TRBV18 to TRBJ2-7; TRBD1 matches at 9 bases. CDR1 is KGHSH, CDR2 LQKENI, per germline. The CDR3 is 14 amino acids. V lost 5 bases to trimming and J lost 3 bases; unmatched junction nucleotides: 5.

This clonotype was counted at least ten times. The CDR3 is CASSLGGTGPMNTEAFF. The CDR3 bases are TGTGCCAGCAGCTTAGGGGGGACAGGGCCTATGAACACTGAAGCTTTCTTT. This sequence joins TRBV11-2 and TRBJ1-1, with 9 bases aligning to TRBD1. The V gene's germline CDR1 is SGHAT and CDR2 FQNNGV. CDR3 length equals 17 residues. Losses at the gene ends were 1 base for V and 0 bases for J; bases not matched to a gene: 6.

The genes are TRBV11-2 and TRBJ2-5; TRBD2 aligns across 10 bases. This CDR3 has 17 amino acids. Germline lookup yields CDR1 SGHAT and CDR2 FQNNGV. Trimming removed 7 bases from V and 2 bases from J; junction bases left unmatched: 13. The CDR3 nucleotides are TGTGCCAGCACTCCAAGGTTCACTAGCGGGGAACAAGAGACCCAGTACTTC. Its translation: CASTPRFTSGEQETQYF.

The chain is built from TRBV7-9 and TRBJ1-2, with 10 bases that match TRBD1. This CDR3 contains 14 residues. Germline values: CDR1 SEHNR, CDR2 FQNEAQ (reference sequence). V dropped 1 base and J dropped 7; count of bases not matched to a gene: 3. CDR3 sequence reads: CASSLGGTGAGYTF. The DNA for the CDR3 is TGTGCCAGCAGCTTAGGTGGGACAGGGGCTGGCTACACCTTC.